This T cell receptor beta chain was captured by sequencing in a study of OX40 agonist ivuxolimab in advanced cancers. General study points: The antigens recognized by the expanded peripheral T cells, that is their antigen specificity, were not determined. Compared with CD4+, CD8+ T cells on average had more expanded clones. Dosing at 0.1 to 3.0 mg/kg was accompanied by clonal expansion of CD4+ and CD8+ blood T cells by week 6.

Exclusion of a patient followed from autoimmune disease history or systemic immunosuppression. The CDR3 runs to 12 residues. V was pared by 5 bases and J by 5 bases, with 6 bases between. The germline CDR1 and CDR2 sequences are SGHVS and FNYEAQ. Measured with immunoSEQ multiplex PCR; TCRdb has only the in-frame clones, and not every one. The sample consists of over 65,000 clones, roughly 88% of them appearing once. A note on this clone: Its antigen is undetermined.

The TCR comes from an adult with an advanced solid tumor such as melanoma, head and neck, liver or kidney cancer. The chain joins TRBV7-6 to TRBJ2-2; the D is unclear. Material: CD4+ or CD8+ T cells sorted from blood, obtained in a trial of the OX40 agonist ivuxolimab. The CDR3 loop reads CASSPITGELFF. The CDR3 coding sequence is TGTGCCAGCAGCCCTATTACCGGGGAGCTGTTTTTT.